Listed here are 12 T cell receptor delta chains from one sample, sequenced in a study of delta chains in infants with herpesvirus infections. PBMC RNA was reverse transcribed using gamma-chain- and delta-chain-specific primers. TCRdb re-analyzed the RT-PCR reads via CATT. In the table there are 500 to 600 delta-chain clones, about 20% of which are singletons. Specimen: peripheral blood, collected at time point 2 of longitudinal follow-up. The receptors were gathered from a human donor who was a Ugandan infant, either HIV-exposed or HIV-unexposed (not recorded which).

Points on this clone: A single base is all that separates this from a far larger clone, so a read error is likely. The chain has TRDV2 and TRDJ1; D ambiguous. No J gene was available from TCRdb, and it was assigned here by a germline match of the DNA. This CDR3 spans 13 amino acids. Germline V lookup: CDR1 GEAIGNYY, CDR2 EKD. V lost 5 bases to trimming and J lost 6 bases, with 15 bases between them. CDR3 coding DNA: TGTGCCTGTGTTAAACGGACTGTTTATAAACTCATCTTT. Its protein is CACVKRTVYKLIF.

Remarks on this clone: Being one base from a much bigger clone, this may be a read error. The gene calls are TRDV1 and TRDJ1; TRDD3 agrees at 8 bases. V dropped 0 bases and J dropped 0; count of bases not matched to a gene: 6. CDR1 TSWWSYY and CDR2 QGS come from the germline V gene. This CDR3 has 17 residues. In nucleotides, the CDR3 is TGTGCTCTTGGGGAACTGGGCTGGGGGACCTACACCGATAAACTCATCTTT. It specifies CALGELGWGTYTDKLIF.

In the case of this clone: A far larger clone is a single base away, which makes a read error likely. The rearrangement uses TRDV3 and TRDJ1, with 13 bases aligning to TRDD3. Germline CDR1 and CDR2: TVYSNPD and GDNSRS (reference sequence). There are 15 residues in the CDR3. The CDR3 coding sequence is TGTTCCCTACTGGGGGATACGCAGGCTGGCGATAAACTCATCTTT. Amino acid sequence: CSLLGDTQAGDKLIF. Filled out from reference TRDV3 and TRDJ1, the complete variable domain reads CDKVTQSSPDQTVASGSEVVLLCTYDTVYSNPDLFWYRIRPDYSFQFVFYGDNSRSEGADFTQGRFSVKHILTQKAFHLVISPVRTEDSATYYCSLLGDTQAGDKLIFGKGTRVTVEP.

About this clone: A far more abundant clone sits one base away, making this likely a read error. The V call is TRDV2, the J call TRDJ1; 8 nucleotides line up with TRDD3. Matching the DNA to germline supplied the J gene, which TCRdb does not give. V shed 0 bases, J shed 2 bases, and the junction held 16 bases outside the gene matches. The CDR3 extends over 19 amino acids. CDR1 GEAIGNYY and CDR2 EKD come from the germline V gene. For the CDR3, the DNA is TGTGCCTGTGACACCGTTGGGGGATTCCAACGAACCGTTACCGATAAACTCATCTTT. This codes for CACDTVGGFQRTVTDKLIF.

This clone is large by share. The CDR3 loop reads CALGGGYFVLGDITDKLIF. The CDR3 DNA is TGTGCTCTTGGGGGGGGCTATTTCGTACTGGGGGATATCACCGATAAACTCATCTTT. This chain links TRDV1 with TRDJ1, with TRDD3 matching 11 bases. In germline, CDR1 is TSWWSYY, CDR2 QGS. Trimming cost V 4 bases and J 1 base; bases outside gene matches: 14. The CDR3 spans 19 residues.

Details on this clone: This probably arose from a read error, given a far larger clone one base away. The J gene was reported as TRDJ1; the V gene went uncalled; the D call of TRDD3 is as the table states it, not checked on the DNA. CDR3 length equals 19 residues. CDR3 loop: CACDTVGGFHRTVTDKLIF. The CDR3 nucleotides are TGTGCCTGTGACACCGTTGGGGGATTCCATCGGACCGTTACCGATAAACTCATCTTT.

Note on this clone: Relative to the germline gene, one junction end is altered; a read error may explain this. This chain joins TRDV1 and TRDJ1, with D possibly TRDD3 on 5 matching bases. The V gene's germline CDR1 is TSWWSYY and CDR2 QGS. This CDR3 comprises 15 residues. CDR3 nucleotides: TGCTCTGTTGGGGTAAGAGTGGGCTACACCGATAAACTCATCTTT. Protein: CSVGVRVGYTDKLIF.

The V gene is TRDV1, the J gene TRDJ1, with D uncertain. Because TCRdb records no J gene, it was assigned here through a match of the DNA to germline. Trimming pared 0 bases from V and 0 bases from J, leaving 14 bases between. This CDR3 has 17 amino acids. Germline V gene lookup returns CDR1 TSWWSYY and CDR2 QGS. This CDR3 reads CALGELPIAEYTDKLIF. In DNA form, the CDR3 reads TGTGCTCTTGGGGAACTCCCTATCGCGGAATACACCGATAAACTCATCTTT.

In this sample, this clone is large. The rearrangement uses TRDV1 and TRDJ2, with D tentatively TRDD3 (6 bases). The CDR3 is made up of 24 amino acids. V gave up 1 base and J gave up 6 bases, with 39 bases separating them. Looked up from germline, CDR1 is TSWWSYY and CDR2 is QGS. Here the CDR3 reads CALGEPLYVWACLGYSPGAAQLFF. The CDR3 bases are TGTGCTCTTGGGGAACCTCTGTACGTGTGGGCTTGCCTGGGATATTCCCCTGGGGCAGCACAACTCTTCTTT.

On this clone itself: A far larger clone is off by one base, so a read error is likely. Within the sample, other DNA sequences also encode this same CDR3. J gene TRDJ1 was identified, but the V gene was not called; the D call in the table, TRDD3, was not verified against the DNA. CDR3 length: 15 residues. The CDR3 DNA reads TGTGCCACCTGGTTCTACTGGGAGGAGGCCGATAAACTCATCTTC. This encodes CATWFYWEEADKLIF.

This clone was seen a handful of times. Only one base separates this from a far larger clonotype, so it likely reflects a read error. Other DNA sequences within the sample encode an identical CDR3. This chain connects TRDV2 to TRDJ1; TRDD3 might be the D (6 bases). TCRdb lists no J gene, so it was determined here by aligning the DNA to germline. The germline CDR1 and CDR2 sequences are GEAIGNYY and EKD. This CDR3 has 13 residues. V shed 5 bases and J shed 6 bases, with 15 bases lying between them. This CDR3 reads CACVKRTGYKLIF. CDR3 sequence (DNA): TGTGCCTGTGTTAAACGGACTGGGTATAAACTCATCTTT.

This clone was counted only a few times. A read error likely explains this, since a far larger clone differs by one base. Other nucleotide sequences in the sample specify the same CDR3. The chain carries TRAV38-2/DV8 and TRDJ1, with a possible D match to TRDD2 (9 bases). CDR1 is TSESDYY and CDR2 is QEAYKQQN in the germline V gene. V shed 2 bases and J shed 0 bases, with 35 bases lying between them. The CDR3 has 23 amino acids. The CDR3 DNA sequence: TGTGCTTATAGGAGGACCTTCCTACCAAAACTCGTACTGGGGGGTCCGTACACCGATAAACTCATCTTT. Protein sequence: CAYRRTFLPKLVLGGPYTDKLIF.